This T cell receptor beta chain was sequenced during a study of cytomegalovirus exposure and HLA in healthy donors. The PCR employed 60 Vbeta primers together with 13 Jbeta primers. The table came from immunoSEQ multiplex PCR; TCRdb's copy has only in-frame clones and leaves some out. The sample has 100,000 or so clones, 69% seen once; the top ten hold approximately 3%. This clone was observed a handful of times. No antigen is known for it. The CDR3 is 14 residues long. Per germline, CDR1 SGHDN and CDR2 FVKESK. V lost 6 bases, J lost 4 bases, and 4 bases stayed unmatched. This cohort consisted of healthy bone marrow donors. Study results and limitations: Apart from CMV serostatus, no immune exposure information was available. V- and J-gene trimming of TCR beta was linked (in a later analysis) to a missense DCLRE1C variant.

The specimen sequenced was PBMCs. V and J are TRBV14 and TRBJ1-1, with 11 positions matching TRBD1. This receptor was taken from a man aged 25-40 years in good health and CMV-seronegative. The CDR3 region is CASRLGTGGTEAFF. CDR3 in DNA: TGTGCCAGCAGATTAGGGACAGGGGGCACTGAAGCTTTCTTT.